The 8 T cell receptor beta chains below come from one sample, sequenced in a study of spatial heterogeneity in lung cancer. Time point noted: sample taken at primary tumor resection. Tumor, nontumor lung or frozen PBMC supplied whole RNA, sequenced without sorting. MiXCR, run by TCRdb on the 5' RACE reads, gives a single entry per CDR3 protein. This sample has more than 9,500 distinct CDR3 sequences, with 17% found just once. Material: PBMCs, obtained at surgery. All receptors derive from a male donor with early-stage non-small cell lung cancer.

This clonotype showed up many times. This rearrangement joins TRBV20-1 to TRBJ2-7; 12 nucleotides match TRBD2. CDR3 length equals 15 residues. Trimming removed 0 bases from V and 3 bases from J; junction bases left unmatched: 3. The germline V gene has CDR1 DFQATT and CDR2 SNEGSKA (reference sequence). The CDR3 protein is CSARDRTSGIYEQYF. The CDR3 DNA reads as TGCAGTGCTAGAGATCGGACTAGCGGGATCTACGAGCAGTACTTC.

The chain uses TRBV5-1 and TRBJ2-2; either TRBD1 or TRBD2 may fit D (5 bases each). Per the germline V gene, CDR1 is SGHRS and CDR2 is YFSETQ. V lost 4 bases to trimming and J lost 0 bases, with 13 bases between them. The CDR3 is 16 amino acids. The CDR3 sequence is CASSTAGGTNTGELFF. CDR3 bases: TGCGCCAGCAGCACCGCTGGGGGTACGAACACCGGGGAGCTGTTTTTT.

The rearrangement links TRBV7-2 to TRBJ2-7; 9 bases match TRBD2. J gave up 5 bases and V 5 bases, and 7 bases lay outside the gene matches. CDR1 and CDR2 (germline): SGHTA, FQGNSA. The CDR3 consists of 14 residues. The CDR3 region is CASSTAGGPDEQYF. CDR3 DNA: TGTGCCAGCAGCACAGCGGGAGGCCCGGACGAGCAGTACTTC.

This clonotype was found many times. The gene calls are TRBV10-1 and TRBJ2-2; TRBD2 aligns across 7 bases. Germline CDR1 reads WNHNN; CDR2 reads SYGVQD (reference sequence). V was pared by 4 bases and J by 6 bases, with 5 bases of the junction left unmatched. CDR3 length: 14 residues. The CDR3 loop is CASSVEGRAGELFF. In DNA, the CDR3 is TGCGCCAGCAGTGTGGAGGGGAGGGCCGGGGAGCTGTTTTTT.

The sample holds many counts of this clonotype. Here the CDR3 DNA reads TGTGCCAGCAGTCCCCGTGGCGGGCGACTAGAAAACATTCAGTACTTC. This gives the protein CASSPRGGRLENIQYF. J is TRBJ2-4 and V is TRBV28; D is possibly TRBD2 (6 bases). CDR3 length equals 16 residues. Trimming took off 5 bases at V and 5 bases at J, with 19 bases between the two ends. The germline V gene has CDR1 MDHEN and CDR2 SYDVKM.

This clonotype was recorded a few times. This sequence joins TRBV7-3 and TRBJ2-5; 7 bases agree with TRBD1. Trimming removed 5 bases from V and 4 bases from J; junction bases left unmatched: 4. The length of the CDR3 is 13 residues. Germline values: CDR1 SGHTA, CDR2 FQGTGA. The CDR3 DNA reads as TGTGCCAGCAGCCCCGACAGGGTAGAGACCCAGTACTTC. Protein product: CASSPDRVETQYF.

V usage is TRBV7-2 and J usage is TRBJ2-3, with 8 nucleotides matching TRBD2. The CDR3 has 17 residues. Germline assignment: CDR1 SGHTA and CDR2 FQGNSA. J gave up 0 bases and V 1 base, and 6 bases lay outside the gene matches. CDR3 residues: CASSLGYGGRSTDTQYF. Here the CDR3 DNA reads TGTGCCAGCAGCTTAGGGTACGGCGGGAGGAGCACAGATACGCAGTATTTT. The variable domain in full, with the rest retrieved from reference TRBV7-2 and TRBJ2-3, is GAGVSQSPSNKVTEKGKDVELRCDPISGHTALYWYRQSLGQGLEFLIYFQGNSAPDKSGLPSDRFSAERTGGSVSTLTIQRTQQEDSAVYLCASSLGYGGRSTDTQYFGPGTRLTVL.

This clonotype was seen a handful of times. The CDR3 bases are TGTGCCACCAGTGACACCCGGGTTGGGGAAGCGTCTCAGCATTTT. It codes for CATSDTRVGEASQHF. The chain is built from TRBV24-1 and TRBJ1-5; D gene uncertain. The germline gives CDR1 KGHDR, CDR2 SFDVKD. Trimming removed 4 bases from V and 13 bases from J, with 22 bases in between. There are 15 residues in the CDR3.